Following are 9 T cell receptor beta chains from one sample sequenced in a study of shared clonotypes between healthy human individuals. Sequencing used immunoSEQ multiplex PCR; TCRdb keeps in-frame clones, though not all of them. Here the sample spans some 650,000 clones, roughly 97% being singletons. Sequences were obtained from naive CD4+ T cells sorted from blood. Described subset: CD45RA+ positively selected. These receptors were obtained from a woman aged 25 to 39 in good health.

The V and J genes are TRBV10-3 and TRBJ1-1; TRBD1 matches at 7 bases. CDR1 and CDR2 from the germline V gene are ENHRY and SYGVKD. With V trimmed by 9 bases and J by 0 bases, 4 bases remained unmatched. CDR3 length equals 13 residues. This CDR3 reads CAIRQGMNTEAFF. The CDR3 bases are TGTGCCATTAGACAGGGAATGAACACTGAAGCTTTCTTT.

The rearrangement links TRBV29-1 to TRBJ1-1; 10 nucleotides agree with TRBD1. Germline-derived CDR1 and CDR2 are SQVTM and ANQGSEA. The CDR3 contains 13 residues. The ends lost 5 bases at V and 4 bases at J; junction bases unmatched: 4. The CDR3 DNA sequence: TGCAGCGTTCGCCGGGACAGGGGCACTGAAGCTTTCTTT. Its protein product is CSVRRDRGTEAFF.

The rearrangement links TRBV28 to TRBJ2-7, with 11 bases aligning to TRBD2. V lost 6 bases, J lost 7 bases, and 14 bases stayed unmatched. Germline-derived CDR1 and CDR2 are MDHEN and SYDVKM. The CDR3 is 16 amino acids. CDR3 nucleotide sequence: TGTGCCAGCAGGAACCCCCCGTTAGCGGGAGGGGAGGAGCAGTACTTC. Amino acid sequence: CASRNPPLAGGEEQYF.

The rearrangement joins TRBV5-4 to TRBJ2-5; a weak D match, TRBD1 (6 bases). CDR3 length equals 13 residues. V lost 4 bases to trimming and J lost 2 bases, with 9 bases between them. Germline V CDR1 and CDR2: SGHNT, YYREEE (reference sequence). The CDR3 region is CASSPGQQETQYF. CDR3 nucleotide sequence: TGTGCCAGCAGCCCTGGACAGCAAGAGACCCAGTACTTC.

This sequence joins TRBV5-1 and TRBJ1-6; no clear D. Germline values: CDR1 SGHRS, CDR2 YFSETQ. CDR3 length: 17 amino acids. The V end was cut by 2 bases, the J end by 0 bases, with 12 bases between. DNA of the CDR3: TGCGCCAGCAGCTTTGGAGACGGGAGCTCCTATAATTCACCCCTCCACTTT. Its protein is CASSFGDGSSYNSPLHF.

The chain has TRBV5-1 and TRBJ1-3; 8 bases fit TRBD1. There are 17 residues in the CDR3. Trimming removed 0 bases from V and 2 bases from J; junction bases left unmatched: 7. Germline assignment: CDR1 SGHRS and CDR2 YFSETQ. Written as DNA, the CDR3 is TGCGCCAGCAGCTTGGCCGGCATGGACAGGGCTGGAAACACCATATATTTT. Translated: CASSLAGMDRAGNTIYF.

The chain joins TRBV28 to TRBJ1-4, with 7 bases fitting TRBD1. This CDR3 contains 13 residues. The ends lost 5 bases at V and 7 bases at J; junction bases unmatched: 4. CDR1 and CDR2 from the germline V gene are MDHEN and SYDVKM. CDR3 coding DNA: TGTGCCAGCAGTGCCAGACAGGGTGAAAAACTGTTTTTT. Translated, it gives CASSARQGEKLFF.

This chain joins TRBV7-9 and TRBJ2-3; D ambiguous. From germline, CDR1 is SEHNR and CDR2 FQNEAQ (reference sequence). V was shortened by 3 bases and J by 2 bases, with 6 bases between the two germline ends. The CDR3 spans 13 residues. The CDR3, as DNA: TGTGCCAGCAGCTTCCCCTTCACAGATACGCAGTATTTT. Amino acids: CASSFPFTDTQYF.

The chain links TRBV2 to TRBJ2-7; D may be TRBD2 (5 bases). CDR1 and CDR2 from the germline V gene are SNHLY and FYNNEI. V was clipped by 4 bases and J by 3 bases, with 13 bases between them. The CDR3 has 14 amino acids. CDR3 amino acids: CASSAEMGDYEQYF. The CDR3, as DNA: TGTGCCAGCAGTGCCGAAATGGGAGACTACGAGCAGTACTTC.